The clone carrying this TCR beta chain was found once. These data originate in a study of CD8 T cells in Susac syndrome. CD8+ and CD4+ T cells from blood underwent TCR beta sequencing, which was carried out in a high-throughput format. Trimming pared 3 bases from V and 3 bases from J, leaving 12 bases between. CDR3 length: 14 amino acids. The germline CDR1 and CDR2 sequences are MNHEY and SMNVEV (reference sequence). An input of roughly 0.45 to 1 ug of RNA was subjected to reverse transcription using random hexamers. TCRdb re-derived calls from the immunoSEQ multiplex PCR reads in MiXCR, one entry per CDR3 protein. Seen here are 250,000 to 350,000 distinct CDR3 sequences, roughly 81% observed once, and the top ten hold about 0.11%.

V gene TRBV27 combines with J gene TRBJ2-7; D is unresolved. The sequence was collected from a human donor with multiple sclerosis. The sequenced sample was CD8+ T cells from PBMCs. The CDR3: CASSFASWGYEQYF. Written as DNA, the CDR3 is TGTGCCAGCAGTTTCGCATCGTGGGGCTACGAGCAGTACTTC.